The 14 T cell receptor beta chains below come from one sample, sequenced in a study of T cell clonality in common variable immunodeficiency. Produced via immunoSEQ multiplex PCR; TCRdb's table is partial and in-frame only. The record shows about 52,000 clones for this sample, with no singletons present. The sequencing sample was made of peripheral blood mononuclear cells. These TCRs come from a person aged 18-70 years in good health.

This clone was observed at least ten times. Read data end 3 residues before the CDR3 end; the end is taken from the germline J gene. The rearrangement links TRBV20-1 to TRBJ1-2; 9 nucleotides align to TRBD1. The CDR3 is made up of 16 amino acids. The V gene's germline CDR1 is DFQATT and CDR2 SNEGSKA (reference sequence). This CDR3 reads CSARAPSSTGGKGYTF. The part of the CDR3 DNA that was read is TGCAGTGCTAGGGCGCCTTCCTCGACAGGGGGAAAGGGC.

This clone was seen many times. The CDR3 protein is CSAGQGAGTGELFF. CDR3 DNA, as far as it was read: TGCAGTGCTGGACAGGGGGCTGGCACCGGGGAG. V is TRBV20-1 and J is TRBJ2-2, with 11 bases fitting TRBD1. The CDR3 goes on 3 residues after the read ends, and that part is filled in from the germline J gene. The CDR3 extends over 14 amino acids. Looked up from germline, CDR1 is DFQATT and CDR2 is SNEGSKA (reference sequence). Trimming at V came to 5 bases and at J to 4 bases, leaving 3 bases not matched to a gene.

This clone was found many times. Read data end 3 residues before the CDR3 end; the end is taken from the germline J gene. V gene TRBV6-2 or TRBV6-3 combines with J gene TRBJ1-1, with a weak D call TRBD1 (5 bases). The germline V gene has CDR1 MNHEY and CDR2 SVGEGT. The CDR3 is 13 residues long. Trimming removed 4 bases at V and 7 bases at J, with 13 bases between. This CDR3 reads CASSSDVGGEAFF. The CDR3 DNA, read in part, is TGTGCCAGCAGTTCCGATGTGGGGGGTGAA.

This clone was detected ten times or more. The CDR3 loop reads CASPRVAGDQETQYF. The DNA read from the CDR3 is TGTGCCAGCCCTCGGGTAGCGGGAGACCAAGAGACC. The rearrangement links TRBV6-2 or TRBV6-3 to TRBJ2-5; 9 bases are shared with TRBD2. With the read ending 3 residues before the CDR3 end, the germline J gene is used to fill in that end. The ends lost 8 bases at V and 0 bases at J; junction bases unmatched: 7. The germline V gene has CDR1 MNHEY and CDR2 SVGEGT. CDR3 size: 15 residues.

About this clone: A much bigger clone sits one base away, suggesting this may be a read error. The sequence runs out 3 residues before the end of the CDR3; the remainder is reconstructed from the germline J gene. The J gene is TRBJ1-6, the V gene TRBV18; TRBD1 matches at 10 bases. Per the germline V gene, CDR1 is KGHSH and CDR2 is LQKENI. V lost 3 bases and J lost 11; bases outside the gene matches: 10. The CDR3 sequence is 16 residues long. The sequenced part of the CDR3 DNA is TGTGCCAGCTCACCGCTGACAGGGGGCATTGGTCCACCC. Its translation: CASSPLTGGIGPP. The full CDR3 sequence reads CASSPLTGGIGPPLHF.

This clone showed up many times. The CDR3 goes on 3 residues after the read ends, and that part is filled in from the germline J gene. This chain links TRBV30 with TRBJ2-1; D call uncertain. The V and J ends lost 3 bases and 4 bases respectively, with 10 bases between them. The CDR3 totals 13 residues. The germline V gene encodes CDR1 GTSNPN and CDR2 SVGIG (reference sequence). The CDR3 spells CAWSAPSYNEQFF. The sequenced part of the CDR3 DNA is TGTGCCTGGAGCGCTCCCAGTTACAATGAG.

This clone was counted between two and nine times. The read ends 3 residues before the CDR3 terminus; that terminus is restored from the germline J gene. This rearrangement joins TRBV6-1 to TRBJ1-1; 8 bases are a match to TRBD1. With 4 bases clipped from V and 5 bases from J, the junction kept 3 bases outside the gene matches. The CDR3 consists of 13 residues. Germline CDR1 reads MNHNS; CDR2 reads SASEGT. The CDR3 bases that were read are TGTGCCAGCAGTGGCTACAGGGGGACTGAA. It encodes CASSGYRGTE. The full-length CDR3 reads as CASSGYRGTEAFF.

The sample holds many counts of this clone. The read ends 3 residues before the CDR3 terminus; that terminus is restored from the germline J gene. The chain links TRBV2 to TRBJ1-5, with 9 nucleotides matching TRBD1. This CDR3 spans 14 amino acids. Germline CDR1 is SNHLY and CDR2 is FYNNEI. With V trimmed by 3 bases and J by 4 bases, 1 base remained unmatched. The chain's CDR3 is CASSETGGNQPQHF. The sequenced part of the CDR3 DNA is TGTGCCAGCAGTGAGACAGGGGGAAATCAGCCC.

Many counts were recorded for this clone. The CDR3 end is not reached by the read, which stops 3 residues before it; the germline J gene fills it in. The chain joins TRBV20-1 to TRBJ1-5; D possibly corresponds to TRBD1 (5 bases). Germline V CDR1 and CDR2: DFQATT, SNEGSKA (reference sequence). V gave up 6 bases and J gave up 3 bases, with 18 bases separating them. The CDR3 is 15 residues long. Partial CDR3 DNA: TGCAGTGCGACTCCTGCCGGGGGGTTCAATCAGCCC. Protein: CSATPAGGFNQP. From start to end, the CDR3 is CSATPAGGFNQPQHF.

This clone was picked up many times. Read data end 3 residues before the CDR3 end; the end is taken from the germline J gene. This chain links TRBV7-6 with TRBJ2-1, with 8 positions matching TRBD1. J gave up 4 bases and V 5 bases, and 10 bases lay outside the gene matches. Germline V lookup: CDR1 SGHVS, CDR2 FNYEAQ. The CDR3 is 16 amino acids. CDR3 sequence: CASSTFQGAGYNEQFF. Incomplete CDR3 DNA: TGTGCCAGCAGCACCTTTCAGGGGGCTGGGTACAATGAG.

This clone turned up a few times. The read falls 3 residues short of the CDR3 end, and the missing part is taken from the germline J gene. The V call is TRBV7-2, the J call TRBJ1-3, with D hard to call. Germline V lookup: CDR1 SGHTA, CDR2 FQGNSA. V lost 1 base to trimming and J lost 4 bases, with 8 bases between them. The CDR3 totals 14 residues. CDR3 in amino acids: CASSLGSRGNTIYF. The sequenced CDR3 bases are TGTGCCAGCAGCTTAGGCTCCAGGGGAAACACC. Supplemented by reference TRBV7-2 and TRBJ1-3, the full variable domain reads GAGVSQSPSNKVTEKGKDVELRCDPISGHTALYWYRQSLGQGLEFLIYFQGNSAPDKSGLPSDRFSAERTGGSVSTLTIQRTQQEDSAVYLCASSLGSRGNTIYFGEGSWLTVV.

This clone was counted ten times or more. From the germline J gene comes the end of the CDR3, since the read stops 3 residues before it. The V call is TRBV18, the J call TRBJ1-3, with a possible D match to TRBD1 (6 bases). Germline V gives CDR1 KGHSH, CDR2 LQKENI. The V gene lost 8 bases and the J gene lost 6 bases, with 23 bases spanning the gap. This CDR3 has 16 residues. CDR3 amino acids: CASTTHGDIISNTIYF. The sequenced part of the CDR3 DNA is TGTGCCAGCACCACCCATGGGGACATAATATCAAACACC.

This clone was recorded at least ten times. The read is 3 residues too short to cover the CDR3 end, so that end is filled in from the germline J gene. The chain is built from TRBV19 and TRBJ2-1; D may be TRBD2 (6 bases). Per the germline V gene, CDR1 is LNHDA and CDR2 is SQIVND (reference sequence). Trimming took off 2 bases at V and 8 bases at J, with 10 bases between the two ends. The CDR3 length is 13 residues. The covered CDR3 bases are TGTGCCAGTAGTATAAGTAGCGGCCATGAG. Encoded protein: CASSISSGHE. The CDR3 in full is CASSISSGHEQFF.

In this sample, this clone turned up many times. The DNA ends 3 residues before the CDR3 does, and the rest of the CDR3 is filled in from the germline J gene. The V and J genes are TRBV6-2 or TRBV6-3 and TRBJ2-3; D not resolved. The germline V gene has CDR1 MNHEY and CDR2 SVGEGT. Trimming removed 5 bases from V and 0 bases from J, with 9 bases in between. The CDR3 is made up of 14 amino acids. Incomplete CDR3 DNA: TGTGCCAGCAGTCAGACTCTAAGCACAGATACG. This gives the protein CASSQTLSTDT. The whole CDR3 is CASSQTLSTDTQYF.